This record concerns one T cell receptor beta chain sequence. Its specificity is unknown. For every subset, genomic DNA was evenly distributed across several immunoSEQ plates. Sequencing was performed with immunoSEQ multiplex PCR; in TCRdb, only in-frame clones are kept and a portion is missing. The sample records approximately 2.5 million clones, approximately 93% being singletons. This sample stems from a study of shared clonotypes between healthy human individuals. Study conclusions and caveats: Between a few donors, naive CD4 clonotypes were shared at a level of about 5%. Clonotype sharing among donors was thought likely to change with sequencing depth.

The donors, all of them Caucasian adults, lived in Nashville, Tennessee. From germline, CDR1 is LNHDA and CDR2 SQIVND (reference sequence). The CDR3 contains 13 residues. V trimming: 11 bases; J trimming: 2 bases; junction bases outside the gene matches: 7. The TCR sequence derives from a man aged 18 to 30 in good health. Some clones in this sample may be carry-over from other donors' samples. Sequenced sample: naive CD4+ T cells from PBMCs. Sample subset: CD45RA+ positively selected. The chain has TRBV19 and TRBJ2-3; 7 bases are shared with TRBD1. The CDR3 protein is CAGSGTDTDTQYF. CDR3 sequence (DNA): TGTGCCGGATCCGGGACAGACACAGATACGCAGTATTTT. Full variable domain (rest looked up from reference TRBV19 and TRBJ2-3): DGGITQSPKYLFRKEGQNVTLSCEQNLNHDAMYWYRQDPGQGLRLIYYSQIVNDFQKGDIAEGYSVSREKKESFPLTVTSAQKNPTAFYLCAGSGTDTDTQYFGPGTRLTVL.